This entry lists 5 T cell receptor beta chains sequenced from one sample in a study of beta chain features in type 1 diabetes. Whole-study findings and limits: Type 1 diabetes patients showed a moderate but significant shortening of TCRB CDR3s in all four CD4+ subsets.

Their cognate antigens are unknown. What was sequenced were expressed TCRB transcripts, since all of the isolated RNA had been reverse transcribed. TCRdb's table, derived via immunoSEQ multiplex PCR, lists solely in-frame clones and lacks some. The sample lists 300,000 to 400,000 clones; about 13% were seen once. Source material: naive CD4+ T cells from blood. The receptors were sampled from a woman aged 18-29 years with type 1 diabetes.

This clone was detected a few times. The chain couples TRBV19 to TRBJ2-7, with D uncertain. Germline V gene sequence: CDR1 LNHDA, CDR2 SQIVND (reference sequence). This CDR3 comprises 13 residues. V lost 3 bases and J 6 bases, leaving 12 bases between the germline ends. CDR3 bases: TGTGCCAGTAGTATTAACCCCGTAAGCGAGCAGTACGTC. Its protein product is CASSINPVSEQYV.

V usage is TRBV28 and J usage is TRBJ2-7; no definite D call. This CDR3 has 12 amino acids. Germline CDR1 is MDHEN and CDR2 is SYDVKM. V was cut by 5 bases and J by 1 base, with 6 bases left in between. CDR3 residues: CASSVRSYEQYF. The CDR3 bases are TGTGCCAGCAGTGTGAGGTCCTACGAGCAGTACTTC.

This clone was detected only a few times. The chain links TRBV28 to TRBJ2-1; no clear D gene. Germline assignment: CDR1 MDHEN and CDR2 SYDVKM. This CDR3 is 13 amino acids long. V shed 2 bases and J shed 2 bases, with 4 bases lying between them. The chain's CDR3 is CASSLETYNEQFF. The CDR3 bases are TGTGCCAGCAGTTTAGAGACCTACAATGAGCAGTTCTTC.

The chain is built from TRBV7-2 and TRBJ1-2, with 7 bases fitting TRBD1. This CDR3 spans 19 amino acids. V gave up 1 base and J gave up 0 bases; unmatched junction bases: 14. The V gene's germline CDR1 is SGHTA and CDR2 FQGNSA. The CDR3 is CASSLVWGRGTETNYGYTF. DNA of the CDR3: TGTGCCAGCAGCTTAGTATGGGGCCGGGGGACAGAGACTAACTATGGCTACACCTTC.

The V call is TRBV4-1, the J call TRBJ1-2, with 10 bases lining up with TRBD1. Germline CDR1 reads MGHRA; CDR2 reads YSYEKL. After removal of 1 base from V and 5 bases from J, the junction contained 16 bases not matched to a gene. The CDR3 sequence is 19 residues long. The CDR3 sequence: CASSQGPQTGGAGGYGYTF. CDR3 nucleotides: TGCGCCAGCAGCCAAGGACCTCAGACAGGGGGCGCAGGAGGATATGGCTACACCTTC.